The next 29 T cell receptor beta chains were all read from a single sample in a study of post-analysis software for immune sequencing data. General observations from the study: Among 4 or 5 TRBV segments more frequent in patients than controls were TRBV5-6, TRBV5-1 and TRBV20-1.

Researchers reported that TCR beta cDNA libraries carried unique molecular identifiers. A single record per CDR3 protein comes from TCRdb applying MiXCR to the PCR reads. The sample carries a few hundred thousand distinct CDR3 sequences, less than 40% recorded once. Their recognized antigens are unknown. The sequenced sample consisted of blood. The receptors were gathered from a girl under 10 years old with multiple sclerosis.

This chain links TRBV28 with TRBJ2-4; 8 bases fit TRBD2. Germline V lookup: CDR1 MDHEN, CDR2 SYDVKM. The J segment lost 2 bases and the V segment lost 8 bases, leaving 17 bases of the junction unmatched. There are 18 residues in the CDR3. CDR3 DNA: TGTGCCAGCCTTAAACTTCGGGGGGGCTCCGGTTCCAAAAACATTCAGTACTTC. Translating gives CASLKLRGGSGSKNIQYF.

This clonotype was counted a few times. The CDR3: CSAINRETTYEQYF. CDR3 DNA sequence: TGCAGTGCTATAAACAGGGAGACTACCTACGAGCAGTACTTC. The rearrangement links TRBV20-1 to TRBJ2-7; a possible D gene is TRBD1 (6 bases). Per germline, CDR1 DFQATT and CDR2 SNEGSKA (reference sequence). This CDR3 contains 14 residues. Trimming pared 4 bases from V and 2 bases from J, leaving 15 bases between.

The chain employs TRBV7-9 and TRBJ2-5, with D hard to call. This CDR3 has 12 residues. Germline V lookup: CDR1 SEHNR, CDR2 FQNEAQ (reference sequence). Trimming took 5 bases from V and 5 from J, leaving 9 bases between them. The CDR3 DNA sequence: TGTGCCAGCAGCCGCACGTCGGAGACCCAGTACTTC. This codes for CASSRTSETQYF.

A word on this clonotype: Germline and junction disagree at one end, which may indicate a read error. The chain links TRBV7-9 to TRBJ2-4; tentatively, D is TRBD2 (6 bases). The DNA end is more similar to TRBJ2-7, so the J call may be wrong. The germline V gene has CDR1 SEHNR and CDR2 FQNEAQ (reference sequence). The CDR3 extends over 16 amino acids. CDR3 loop: CASRLGKADYIYEQYF. The CDR3 DNA sequence: TGTGCCAGCAGGTTAGGAAAAGCGGACTATATCTACGAGCAGTACTTC.

The genes are TRBV9 and TRBJ2-7; TRBD1 aligns across 8 bases. V lost 4 bases, J lost 2 bases, and 11 bases stayed unmatched. The CDR3 extends over 16 amino acids. Per the germline V gene, CDR1 is SGDLS and CDR2 is YYNGEE. The CDR3 region is CASSPHQGANPYEQYF. CDR3 bases: TGTGCCAGCAGCCCCCACCAGGGGGCTAACCCCTACGAGCAGTACTTC.

The V call is TRBV29-1, the J call TRBJ2-7, with TRBD1 matching 7 bases. The CDR3 covers 12 residues. Germline trimming cut 4 bases from V and 3 bases from J; bases unmatched to any gene: 3. Germline CDR1 is SQVTM and CDR2 is ANQGSEA. The CDR3 sequence: CSVGDSYYEQYF. The CDR3 coding sequence is TGCAGCGTTGGGGACAGTTACTACGAGCAGTACTTC.

This clonotype was detected only a few times. Here the CDR3 DNA reads TGTGCCAGCAGCGTAGCTGGAATGGGGCCTCCTTACGAGCAGTACTTC. Translating gives CASSVAGMGPPYEQYF. The rearrangement links TRBV9 to TRBJ2-7; D might be TRBD1 (5 bases). The CDR3 spans 16 residues. V lost 0 bases, J lost 4 bases, and 17 bases lay in between. The germline V gene has CDR1 SGDLS and CDR2 YYNGEE.

The table lists this clonotype with a few counts. The J gene is TRBJ2-1, the V gene TRBV20-1; 10 bases map to TRBD2. Germline values: CDR1 DFQATT, CDR2 SNEGSKA (reference sequence). The CDR3 has 16 residues. V shed 2 bases and J 9 bases; nucleotides not matched to a gene: 13. The CDR3 nucleotides read TGCAGTGCTAGATCCACTAGCGGGATGAAGTCCGGTGAGCAGTTCTTC. Protein sequence: CSARSTSGMKSGEQFF.

This clonotype was counted between two and nine times. This chain uses TRBV12-3 or TRBV12-4 with TRBJ2-7, with 7 nucleotides matching TRBD1. The V gene end was trimmed by 6 bases and the J gene end by 4 bases; junction bases not matched to a gene: 18. This CDR3 has 17 residues. CDR3 bases: TGTGCCAGCAGCCAAGCCGGGACAGATTACTTTCGGTACGAGCAGTACTTC. Translating gives CASSQAGTDYFRYEQYF.

This clonotype was detected only a few times. The chain recombines TRBV10-3 with TRBJ2-1; 9 nucleotides line up with TRBD2. V lost 4 bases, J lost 0 bases, and 1 base stayed unmatched. The germline V gene has CDR1 ENHRY and CDR2 SYGVKD. There are 15 residues in the CDR3. The DNA of the CDR3 is TGTGCCATCAGTGTAGCGGGGGACTCCTACAATGAGCAGTTCTTC. Translation: CAISVAGDSYNEQFF.

V is TRBV6-6 and J is TRBJ2-7; perhaps TRBD1 as D (5 bases). The length of the CDR3 is 15 residues. The V and J ends lost 7 bases and 0 bases respectively, with 16 bases between them. Looked up from germline, CDR1 is MNHNY and CDR2 is SVGAGI (reference sequence). CDR3 sequence: CASTTGGQGSYEQYF. The CDR3 DNA is TGTGCCAGCACCACGGGTGGGCAGGGCTCCTACGAGCAGTACTTC.

The table lists this clonotype with a few counts. The chain couples TRBV28 to TRBJ2-5; perhaps TRBD1 as D (5 bases). Germline V lookup: CDR1 MDHEN, CDR2 SYDVKM. Trimming removed 2 bases from V and 5 bases from J, with 9 bases in between. This CDR3 spans 13 amino acids. This chain's CDR3 is CASSLARDETQYF. Written as DNA, the CDR3 is TGTGCCAGCAGTTTAGCCAGGGATGAGACCCAGTACTTC.

The rearrangement links TRBV20-1 to TRBJ1-2; TRBD1 is a possible D gene (6 bases). Per germline, CDR1 DFQATT and CDR2 SNEGSKA (reference sequence). The CDR3 totals 13 residues. V was cut by 3 bases and J by 7 bases, with 15 bases left in between. Here the CDR3 reads CSASFHRVAGYTF. The DNA for the CDR3 is TGCAGTGCTAGTTTTCACAGGGTTGCTGGCTACACCTTC.

The V gene is TRBV10-3, the J gene TRBJ2-5; 8 bases agree with TRBD2. TRBJ2-7 matches the DNA end more closely, so the J call is doubtful. Germline assignment: CDR1 ENHRY and CDR2 SYGVKD. The CDR3 extends over 11 amino acids. The CDR3: CAIGTSYEQYF. CDR3 in DNA: TGTGCCATCGGGACTAGCTACGAGCAGTACTTC.

In DNA form, the CDR3 reads TGCGCCAGCAGCTTCGGGACGGCTCTAGCCAAAAACATTCAGTACTTC. It codes for CASSFGTALAKNIQYF. This rearrangement joins TRBV5-1 to TRBJ2-4; D may correspond to TRBD1 or TRBD2 (5 bases each). The CDR3 sequence is 16 residues long. Deletions cut 2 bases from V and 0 bases from J, with 12 bases between. Germline V lookup: CDR1 SGHRS, CDR2 YFSETQ.

The V call is TRBV7-2, the J call TRBJ1-1; D remains ambiguous. Germline CDR1 reads SGHTA; CDR2 reads FQGNSA. V was shortened by 1 base and J by 8 bases, with 14 bases between the two germline ends. This CDR3 has 14 residues. CDR3 residues: CASSLEVETVEAFF. In DNA, the CDR3 is TGTGCCAGCAGCTTAGAGGTCGAAACGGTAGAAGCTTTCTTT.

Only a few counts were recorded for this clonotype. The chain couples TRBV20-1 to TRBJ2-1, with no clear D. Germline-derived CDR1 and CDR2 are DFQATT and SNEGSKA (reference sequence). There are 11 residues in the CDR3. V dropped 1 base and J dropped 7 bases, with 5 bases sitting between them. The DNA for the CDR3 is TGCAGTGCTAGAGGATTAAATGAGCAGTTCTTC. Translated: CSARGLNEQFF.

The chain employs TRBV6-1 and TRBJ2-1, with TRBD1 matching 9 bases. CDR3 length: 13 amino acids. CDR1 and CDR2 (germline): MNHNS, SASEGT. V shed 4 bases and J 5 bases; nucleotides not matched to a gene: 0. CDR3 DNA: TGTGCCAGCAGTGGGGACAGGGACAATGAGCAGTTCTTC. This encodes CASSGDRDNEQFF.

The chain joins TRBV6-5 to TRBJ1-4; 9 nucleotides agree with TRBD1. CDR3 length: 14 amino acids. The V segment lost 6 bases and the J segment 8 bases; nucleotides outside the gene matches: 7. CDR1 and CDR2 from the germline V gene are MNHEY and SVGAGI. CDR3 in amino acids: CASSRGQGREKLFF. Here the CDR3 DNA reads TGTGCCAGCAGCCGAGGACAGGGGCGCGAAAAACTGTTTTTT.

The genes are TRBV6-6 and TRBJ1-2; possibly TRBD1 for D (5 bases). The CDR3 spans 15 residues. Germline assignment: CDR1 MNHNY and CDR2 SVGAGI (reference sequence). V lost 4 bases and J lost 4, with 16 bases in between. The CDR3 region has the DNA TGTGCCAGCAGTTCCGATGCGACAGCCTCCTATGGCTACACCTTC. Translated, it gives CASSSDATASYGYTF.

This chain connects TRBV11-2 to TRBJ2-1; 10 bases agree with TRBD2. With V trimmed by 10 bases and J by 4 bases, 16 bases remained unmatched. The CDR3 consists of 17 residues. Germline V lookup: CDR1 SGHAT, CDR2 FQNNGV. CDR3 residues: CAIEDSGSGGTYNEQFF. CDR3 nucleotides: TGTGCCATCGAGGACTCGGGTAGCGGGGGGACTTACAATGAGCAGTTCTTC.

The chain couples TRBV29-1 to TRBJ1-2, with D possibly being TRBD1 (5 bases). The germline V gene encodes CDR1 SQVTM and CDR2 ANQGSEA. With 1 base removed from V and 5 bases from J, the gap between germline ends came to 17 bases. This CDR3 has 15 residues. The CDR3 is CSVEGDGGREYGYTF. The CDR3, as DNA: TGCAGCGTTGAAGGGGACGGGGGAAGGGAGTATGGCTACACCTTC.

The genes are TRBV4-1 and TRBJ2-3; D is perhaps TRBD1 (6 bases). This CDR3 has 14 residues. Germline V CDR1 and CDR2: MGHRA, YSYEKL. V was trimmed by 1 base and J by 3 bases, leaving 8 bases between them. The CDR3 loop reads CASSQAGATDTQYF. The CDR3 nucleotides are TGCGCCAGCAGCCAAGCAGGGGCTACAGATACGCAGTATTTT.

This sequence joins TRBV6-5 and TRBJ1-2, with a weak D call TRBD1 (6 bases). The CDR3 has 16 residues. Germline CDR1 is MNHEY and CDR2 is SVGAGI. The V end lost 2 bases, the J end lost 6 bases, and 19 bases lay between the germline ends. CDR3 bases: TGTGCCAGCAGTTACGGCGGTGCAGGGGATAGCGATGGCTACACCTTC. The encoded protein is CASSYGGAGDSDGYTF.

A word on this clonotype: Compared with germline, one end of the junction differs, possibly owing to a read error. The genes are TRBV10-1 and TRBJ2-2, with TRBD1 as a possible D gene (6 bases). Germline V gives CDR1 WNHNN, CDR2 SYGVQD (reference sequence). The CDR3 has 15 amino acids. The CDR3 sequence is CASSSGTSHTGERFF. CDR3 bases: TGCGCCAGCAGTTCCGGGACATCACACACCGGGGAGCGGTTTTTT.

The chain has TRBV24-1 and TRBJ1-5, with D unresolved. Germline V gives CDR1 KGHDR, CDR2 SFDVKD. Trimming pared 2 bases from V and 3 bases from J, leaving 4 bases between. The CDR3 is 13 amino acids. The DNA of the CDR3 is TGTGCCACCAGTGATTCCCCCAATCAGCCCCAGCATTTT. This codes for CATSDSPNQPQHF.

This clonotype was detected only a few times. A junction boundary mismatches the germline segment, possibly from a read error. The chain is built from TRBV13 and TRBJ1-6, with 10 bases fitting TRBD1. Germline CDR1 is PRHDT and CDR2 is FYEKMQ (reference sequence). The CDR3 has 18 residues. In DNA, the CDR3 is TGCGCCAGCAGCTTACGTCGGGGACAGGGGTTAGCTGATTCACCCCTCCACTTT. This translates into CASSLRRGQGLADSPLHF.

The chain couples TRBV6-5 to TRBJ1-5; 10 nucleotides agree with TRBD1. Unmatched junction bases numbered 6, after V lost 5 bases and J lost 2 bases. CDR1 is MNHEY and CDR2 is SVGAGI in the germline V gene. This CDR3 spans 16 amino acids. CDR3 DNA: TGTGCCAGCAGTAAGGGGGACAGGGGTGGCAATCAGCCCCAGCATTTT. Translating gives CASSKGDRGGNQPQHF.

The genes are TRBV11-1 and TRBJ2-2; TRBD2 matches 11 bases. The J segment lost 3 bases and the V segment lost 3 bases, leaving 0 bases of the junction unmatched. This CDR3 contains 15 residues. Looked up from germline, CDR1 is SGHAT and CDR2 is FQDESV (reference sequence). CDR3 bases: TGTGCCAGCAGCTTGGGACTAGCGGACACCGGGGAGCTGTTTTTT. As protein: CASSLGLADTGELFF.